A single sample is the source of the 15 T cell receptor beta chains below, sequenced in a study of blood T cell repertoires in COVID-19. The assay was immunoSEQ multiplex PCR, and TCRdb's table has in-frame clones only and misses some. The sample lists roughly 700,000 clones; 80% to 90% were seen once. Sequencing input: peripheral blood. These TCRs come from a woman between 18 and 29 years old with acute or convalescent COVID-19.

DNA of the CDR3: TGTGCCAGCCGAGATGGGGAGGAAAATTCACCCCTCCACTTT. Its protein is CASRDGEENSPLHF. The genes are TRBV28 and TRBJ1-6; D unresolved. The CDR3 is 14 residues long. V was cut by 8 bases and J by 7 bases, with 15 bases left in between. The V gene's germline CDR1 is MDHEN and CDR2 SYDVKM.

The chain couples TRBV12-3 or TRBV12-4 to TRBJ1-5, with TRBD1 as a possible D gene (5 bases). There are 13 residues in the CDR3. V was trimmed by 4 bases and J by 5 bases, leaving 9 bases between them. The CDR3 sequence is CASSWGRDQPQHF. In DNA, the CDR3 is TGTGCCAGCAGTTGGGGGAGGGATCAGCCCCAGCATTTT.

The table lists this clone with a count of one. The rearrangement joins TRBV6-1 to TRBJ2-4; possible D gene TRBD2, 5 bases. Germline assignment: CDR1 MNHNS and CDR2 SASEGT. Trimming took 2 bases from V and 6 from J, leaving 14 bases between them. The CDR3 has 15 residues. CDR3 DNA: TGTGCCAGCAGTGAAAGGAGGAAGGACGCAAACATTCAGTACTTC. It encodes CASSERRKDANIQYF.

The chain is built from TRBV5-1 and TRBJ2-3; D not certain. V was cut by 5 bases and J by 6 bases, with 13 bases left in between. This CDR3 is 13 amino acids long. Germline CDR1 is SGHRS and CDR2 is YFSETQ. The CDR3 DNA reads as TGCGCCAGCAGAGACCAGGTTCCTGATACGCAGTATTTT. Translated: CASRDQVPDTQYF.

The chain recombines TRBV28 with TRBJ2-3; 8 bases fit TRBD2. The length of the CDR3 is 19 residues. The germline V gene has CDR1 MDHEN and CDR2 SYDVKM. Germline trimming cut 5 bases from V and 0 bases from J; bases unmatched to any gene: 16. The CDR3 is CASSPHFGGGSTSTDTQYF. The CDR3 nucleotides are TGTGCCAGCAGTCCACATTTTGGCGGGGGGTCCACTAGCACAGATACGCAGTATTTT.

The chain is built from TRBV6-2 or TRBV6-3 and TRBJ2-7; 7 bases line up with TRBD1. The CDR3 is made up of 16 amino acids. V lost 5 bases to trimming and J lost 1 base; unmatched junction nucleotides: 11. CDR1 is MNHEY and CDR2 is SVGEGT in the germline V gene. The CDR3 spells CASSRPSTGQSYEQYF. The CDR3 region has the DNA TGTGCCAGCAGTCGCCCGTCGACAGGGCAATCCTACGAGCAGTACTTC.

The chain has TRBV7-6 and TRBJ1-1, with TRBD1 matching 7 bases. Trimming took 0 bases from V and 3 from J; bases not matched to a gene: 7. This CDR3 comprises 16 residues. Germline lookup yields CDR1 SGHVS and CDR2 FNYEAQ. The CDR3 here is CASSLAGGGVYTEAFF. The CDR3 region has the DNA TGTGCCAGCAGCTTAGCAGGGGGCGGGGTGTACACTGAAGCTTTCTTT.

For the CDR3, the DNA is TGTGCCACCAGCAGACTCTTCGGGGGGGGACAGTCAAACAAAGACTCTGGAAACACCATATATTTT. It translates to CATSRLFGGGQSNKDSGNTIYF. The rearrangement uses TRBV15 and TRBJ1-3; 7 nucleotides agree with TRBD1. CDR1 and CDR2 (germline): LNHNV, YYDKDF (reference sequence). The V and J ends lost 2 bases and 0 bases, in that order; junction bases with no gene match: 22. The CDR3 covers 22 residues.

This chain links TRBV29-1 with TRBJ2-7, with 11 bases identical to TRBD1. The CDR3 is 13 amino acids. After removal of 5 bases from V and 3 bases from J, the junction contained 3 bases not matched to a gene. The germline V gene encodes CDR1 SQVTM and CDR2 ANQGSEA. CDR3 DNA: TGCAGCGTTCGGACAGGGGGCGGCTACGAGCAGTACTTC. Its protein product is CSVRTGGGYEQYF.

CDR3 DNA: TGTGCCATCAGTGGATCGGGACAGCTAAACTATGGCTACACCTTC. It translates to CAISGSGQLNYGYTF. V usage is TRBV10-3 and J usage is TRBJ1-2; TRBD1 matches at 7 bases. The CDR3 is made up of 15 amino acids. V shed 4 bases and J 2 bases; nucleotides not matched to a gene: 7. Germline CDR1 is ENHRY and CDR2 is SYGVKD.

The chain couples TRBV7-8 to TRBJ1-1, with D uncertain. The ends were cut back, 1 base at V and 3 bases at J, with 12 bases in the middle. Germline CDR1 and CDR2: SGHVS and FQNEAQ. The CDR3 is 15 residues long. CDR3 sequence (DNA): TGTGCCAGCAGCTTAGGACCCTTTCAGGACACTGAAGCTTTCTTT. It encodes CASSLGPFQDTEAFF.

The rearrangement joins TRBV6-2 or TRBV6-3 to TRBJ2-7; 9 nucleotides line up with TRBD2. This CDR3 has 15 amino acids. Germline trimming cut 6 bases from V and 2 bases from J; bases unmatched to any gene: 8. CDR1 and CDR2 (germline): MNHEY, SVGEGT. CDR3 coding DNA: TGTGCCAGCAGCAAAATAGCGGGGGACCCCTACGAGCAGTACTTC. Its translation is CASSKIAGDPYEQYF.

The V and J genes are TRBV9 and TRBJ1-1; D is unresolved. Germline lookup yields CDR1 SGDLS and CDR2 YYNGEE. The V gene lost 0 bases and the J gene lost 7 bases, with 7 bases spanning the gap. The CDR3 loop spans 12 amino acids. The CDR3 is CASSVGRGEAFF. As DNA, the CDR3 is TGTGCCAGCAGCGTAGGACGGGGTGAAGCTTTCTTT. Based on the CDR3 plus reference TRBV9 and TRBJ1-1, the full variable domain is DSGVTQTPKHLITATGQRVTLRCSPRSGDLSVYWYQQSLDQGLQFLIQYYNGEERAKGNILERFSAQQFPDLHSELNLSSLELGDSALYFCASSVGRGEAFFGQGTRLTVV.

The J gene is TRBJ2-1, the V gene TRBV5-4; TRBD2 matches at 8 bases. With 4 bases clipped from V and 0 bases from J, the junction kept 12 bases outside the gene matches. CDR3 length equals 18 residues. Per germline, CDR1 SGHNT and CDR2 YYREEE (reference sequence). The CDR3 loop reads CASSPRQGSGGSYNEQFF. DNA of the CDR3: TGTGCCAGCAGCCCGCGCCAGGGGAGCGGGGGCTCCTACAATGAGCAGTTCTTC.

This sequence joins TRBV28 and TRBJ1-1; no clear D gene. The CDR3 runs to 11 residues. The V and J ends lost 7 bases and 1 base respectively, with 4 bases between them. The germline V gene has CDR1 MDHEN and CDR2 SYDVKM. The DNA of the CDR3 is TGTGCCAGCAACGGGAACACTGAAGCTTTCTTT. Protein sequence: CASNGNTEAFF. Together with reference TRBV28 and TRBJ1-1, the CDR3 gives the full variable domain: DVKVTQSSRYLVKRTGEKVFLECVQDMDHENMFWYRQDPGLGLRLIYFSYDVKMKEKGDIPEGYSVSREKKERFSLILESASTNQTSMYLCASNGNTEAFFGQGTRLTVV.